This TCR beta chain emerged from a study of cytomegalovirus exposure and HLA in healthy donors. PCR involved 60 Vbeta and 13 Jbeta primers. Clones were read by immunoSEQ multiplex PCR, and TCRdb kept only the in-frame ones, dropping some. The sample includes fewer than 200,000 clones, roughly nine tenths of them seen just once. There are 17 residues in the CDR3. With 1 base removed from V and 1 base from J, the gap between germline ends came to 16 bases. CDR1 and CDR2 from the germline V gene are MNHEY and SMNVEV (reference sequence). The rearrangement uses TRBV27 and TRBJ1-1, with D perhaps matching TRBD1 (5 bases). This sequence was found in a boy aged 2 to 10 in good health and CMV-seronegative. The source material was PBMCs. CDR3: CASSLLRGGDGNTEAFF. CDR3 bases: TGTGCCAGCAGTTTATTGCGGGGGGGGGACGGGAACACTGAAGCTTTCTTT.